The rows below give T cell receptor beta chains drawn from one sample of a study of blood T cell repertoires in COVID-19. Sequencing was performed with immunoSEQ multiplex PCR; in TCRdb, only in-frame clones are kept and a portion is missing. The sample lists 250,000 or so clones; roughly 87% were seen once. Sequencing was performed on PBMCs or T cells enriched from blood (not recorded which). The receptors stem from a woman aged 25 to 39 with acute COVID-19. Each CDR3 is given with its conserved first and last residue. The D gene is left open where the match is weak. Rows may omit the clone size; those that give it use once, few, many or a size class.

>TRBJ2-6|NA|TRBV19|NA
TGTGCCAGTAGTTCCTATGAGGGGGATGGGGCCAACGTCCTGACTTTC
CASSSYEGDGANVLTF
>TRBJ1-6|TRBD1|TRBV5-1|NA
TGCGCCAGCAGCCAAATGACAGGGGACTCACCCCTCCACTTT
CASSQMTGDSPLHF
>TRBJ2-3|NA|TRBV29-1|NA
TGCAGCGTTGAAGTTCTGGAGGGTACGCAGTATTTT
CSVEVLEGTQYF
>TRBJ1-2|NA|TRBV5-1|few
TGCGCCAGCAGCTCGGGGGGCTCGACAGGTGTCAACTATGGCTACACCTTC
CASSSGGSTGVNYGYTF
>TRBJ1-1|TRBD1|TRBV4-1|NA
TGCGCCAGCAGCCAAGTGGGACAGGGTGGCCGTGAAGCTTTCTTT
CASSQVGQGGREAFF
>TRBJ1-4|TRBD1|TRBV5-6|few
TGTGCCAGCAGCCCGACGGACAGGACACGGGAAAAACTGTTTTTT
CASSPTDRTREKLFF
>TRBJ1-6|NA|TRBV7-2|NA
TGTGCCAGCAGCCGGGGGGCGCAGGGTTATTCACCCCTCCACTTT
CASSRGAQGYSPLHF
>TRBJ2-6|TRBD1|TRBV7-2|NA
TGTGCCAGCAGCTTAACAGGGGGCGCTGGGGCCAACGTCCTGACTTTC
CASSLTGGAGANVLTF
>TRBJ2-3|TRBD2|TRBV24-1|NA
TGTGCAACTAGTGGGGCCGGGACTAGCGGGGGACGCACAGATACGCAGTATTTT
CATSGAGTSGGRTDTQYF
>TRBJ1-6|NA|TRBV4-1|NA
TGCGCCAGCAGCCAAGTCCCCCTTAATAATTCACCCCTCCACTTT
CASSQVPLNNSPLHF
>TRBJ2-5|NA|TRBV5-5|NA
TGTGCCAGCAGGCGGGAGACCCAGTACTTC
CASRRETQYF
>TRBJ1-4|NA|TRBV2|NA
TGTGCCAGCAGTGCAGCAAGCTCCCGGGACACTAGTCGAACTAATGAAAAACTGTTTTTT
CASSAASSRDTSRTNEKLFF
>TRBJ1-2|TRBD1|TRBV2|NA
TGTGCCAGCAGACGCGGACAGGGGATTAACTATGGCTACACCTTC
CASRRGQGINYGYTF
>TRBJ2-2|NA|TRBV3-1/TRBV3-2|few
TGTGCCAGCAGCCAAGCCGGGACATCCACCGGGGAGCTGTTTTTT
CASSQAGTSTGELFF
>TRBJ2-2|NA|TRBV27|NA
TGTGCCAGCAGTTTTCAGGGAATGAACACCGGGGAGCTGTTTTTT
CASSFQGMNTGELFF
>TRBJ2-1|TRBD2|TRBV30|NA
TGTGCCTGGAGTGTATGGGGGGGCAATGAGCAGTTCTTC
CAWSVWGGNEQFF
>TRBJ1-4|NA|TRBV7-9|NA
TGTGCCAGCAGCTTTGCAGGGTTGGGGGAAAAACTGTTTTTT
CASSFAGLGEKLFF
>TRBJ1-3|NA|TRBV6-5|NA
TGTGCCAGCAGCAACGGGGGAAACACCATATATTTT
CASSNGGNTIYF
>TRBJ1-4|TRBD1|TRBV9|NA
TGTGCCAGCAGCGTTGGGACAGGGCTAGGAAAACTGTTTTTT
CASSVGTGLGKLFF
>TRBJ2-1|NA|TRBV4-3|NA
TGCGCCAGCAGCCAAGACAAGGCGAGGGAAAATGAGCAGTTCTTC
CASSQDKARENEQFF
>TRBJ1-2|TRBD1|TRBV6-2/TRBV6-3|NA
TGTGCCAGCAGTGACTCCAGACAGGGAGCTAACTATGGCTACACCTTC
CASSDSRQGANYGYTF
>TRBJ1-1|NA|TRBV14|NA
TGTGCCAGCAGCCAAGGATGGGCGTGGACTGAAGCTTTCTTT
CASSQGWAWTEAFF
>TRBJ1-1|TRBD1|TRBV27|NA
TGTGCCAGCAGATCCGGGACAGGGAACACTGAAGCTTTCTTT
CASRSGTGNTEAFF
>TRBJ1-2|NA|TRBV6-5|NA
TGTGCCAGCAGTTACTCTGGGGGCCTCTATGGCTACACCTTC
CASSYSGGLYGYTF
>TRBJ1-6|TRBD1|TRBV18|NA
TGTGCCAGCTCACCGGGACAGGTTAATTCACCCCTCCACTTT
CASSPGQVNSPLHF
>TRBJ1-2|TRBD1|TRBV7-9|NA
TGTGCCAGCAGCTTGAGGGACAGGGGGCCTATAGGCTACACCTTC
CASSLRDRGPIGYTF
>TRBJ2-2|NA|TRBV2|NA
TGTGCCAGCAGTGGACTAGGGACCGGGGAGCTGTTTTTT
CASSGLGTGELFF
>TRBJ2-2|NA|TRBV7-2|NA
TGTGCCAGCAGCCCGACTGTAGCGAACACCGGGGAGCTGTTTTTT
CASSPTVANTGELFF
>TRBJ2-1|TRBD2|TRBV6-1|NA
TGTGCCAGCAGTGGAGTCCCGGGACTAGCGGGGGGTTCCTACAATGAGCAGTTCTTC
CASSGVPGLAGGSYNEQFF
>TRBJ1-6|NA|TRBV19|NA
TGTGCCAGTACCCCCGGGACACAGAATTCACCCCTCCACTTT
CASTPGTQNSPLHF
>TRBJ1-1|TRBD1|TRBV2|NA
TGTGCCAGCAGACCAAGGGGGGACAGGTCCCCGGGGACTGAAGCTTTCTTT
CASRPRGDRSPGTEAFF
>TRBJ2-5|NA|TRBV5-1|NA
TGCGCCAGCAGCGCAGGGGCCCTGGAGACCCAGTACTTC
CASSAGALETQYF
>TRBJ1-2|NA|TRBV6-5|NA
TGTGCCAGCACACGGGGTCTCCTGGGAGGCTACACCTTC
CASTRGLLGGYTF
>TRBJ2-2|TRBD2|TRBV5-1|NA
TGCGCCAGCAGCCCCCCCCGGGGGGACACCGGGGAGCTGTTTTTT
CASSPPRGDTGELFF
>TRBJ1-6|NA|TRBV3-1/TRBV3-2|NA
TGTGCCACACGGACAGAGAAAGATAATTCACCCCTCCACTTT
CATRTEKDNSPLHF
>TRBJ1-1|TRBD1|TRBV15|NA
TGTGCCACCAGCAGTCAAAGGACAGGCCCGCGGGGTGAAGCTTTCTTT
CATSSQRTGPRGEAFF
>TRBJ1-1|TRBD1|TRBV18|NA
TGTGCCAGCTCTTCAGGGGGCTGGCGGGGCACTGAAGCTTTCTTT
CASSSGGWRGTEAFF
>TRBJ2-1|TRBD2|TRBV18|NA
TGTGCCAGCTCACCAACATATAGCGGGGGGGCGAATGAGCAGTTCTTC
CASSPTYSGGANEQFF
>TRBJ2-3|NA|TRBV27|NA
TGTGCCAGCAGTCCGCCACCGGGAGATACGCAGTATTTT
CASSPPPGDTQYF
>TRBJ2-1|NA|TRBV19|once
TGTGCCAGTAGCCCACAGGGAGACTACAATGAGCAGTTCTTC
CASSPQGDYNEQFF
>TRBJ1-4|TRBD1|TRBV5-5|NA
TGTGCCAGCTGCCGGGACAGGGGGAATGAAAAACTGTTTTTT
CASCRDRGNEKLFF
>TRBJ2-5|NA|TRBV5-1|NA
TGCGCCAGCAGCACGGGGACTCACCAAGAGACCCAGTACTTC
CASSTGTHQETQYF
>TRBJ1-1|NA|TRBV10-3|NA
TGTGCCATCAGTGAGTCGGGGGGGCGAAACCAGAACACTGAAGCTTTCTTT
CAISESGGRNQNTEAFF
>TRBJ1-6|NA|TRBV2|few
TGTGCCAGTGGGACACCTAATAATTCACCCCTCCACTTT
CASGTPNNSPLHF
>TRBJ2-2|NA|TRBV4-1|NA
TGCGCCAGCAGTCTACAGGGTAGTGCCGGGGAGCTGTTTTTT
CASSLQGSAGELFF
>TRBJ2-3|TRBD1|TRBV7-9|NA
TGTGCCATCGGACAGGGGACCGATACGCAGTATTTT
CAIGQGTDTQYF
>TRBJ2-3|NA|TRBV27|NA
TGTGCCAGCAGTCCTCAGACAACCCGGGATACGCAGTATTTT
CASSPQTTRDTQYF
>TRBJ1-1|NA|TRBV15|few
TGTGCCACCAGCAATCCTAACAGGAACACTGAAGCTTTCTTT
CATSNPNRNTEAFF
>TRBJ1-1|NA|TRBV27|NA
TGTGCCACTCACAGAGACAGTGAGGCTTTCTTT
CATHRDSEAFF
>TRBJ2-5|NA|TRBV5-1|few
TGCGCCAGCAGCTTTGGACTGGAAGAGACCCAGTACTTC
CASSFGLEETQYF
>TRBJ2-2|TRBD1|TRBV3-1/TRBV3-2|NA
TGTGCCAGCAGCCAAGTTTTACGACAGGGGGCAAACACCGGGGAGCTGTTTTTT
CASSQVLRQGANTGELFF
>TRBJ2-7|NA|TRBV30|many
TGTGCCTCCTGGACAGAGAGCTCCTACGAGCAGTACTTC
CASWTESSYEQYF